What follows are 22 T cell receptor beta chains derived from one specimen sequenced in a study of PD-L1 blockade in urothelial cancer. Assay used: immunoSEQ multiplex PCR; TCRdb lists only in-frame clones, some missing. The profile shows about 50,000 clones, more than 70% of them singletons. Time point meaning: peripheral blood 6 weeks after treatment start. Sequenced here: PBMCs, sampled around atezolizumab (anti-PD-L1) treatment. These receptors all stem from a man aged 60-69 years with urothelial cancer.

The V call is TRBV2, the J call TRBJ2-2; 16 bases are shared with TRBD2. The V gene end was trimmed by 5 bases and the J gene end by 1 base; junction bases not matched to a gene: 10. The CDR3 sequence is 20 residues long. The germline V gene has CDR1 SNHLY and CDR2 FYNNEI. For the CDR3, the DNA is TGTGCCAGCAGTTTTACCGGGACTAGCGGGGGGGCCGGGAACACCGGGGAGCTGTTTTTT. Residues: CASSFTGTSGGAGNTGELFF.

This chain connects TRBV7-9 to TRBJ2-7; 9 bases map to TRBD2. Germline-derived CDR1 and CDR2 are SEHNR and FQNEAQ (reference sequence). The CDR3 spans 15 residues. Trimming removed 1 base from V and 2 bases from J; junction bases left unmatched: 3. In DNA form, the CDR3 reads TGTGCCAGCAGCTTAGGTAGCGGGGGCACCTACGAGCAGTACTTC. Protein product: CASSLGSGGTYEQYF.

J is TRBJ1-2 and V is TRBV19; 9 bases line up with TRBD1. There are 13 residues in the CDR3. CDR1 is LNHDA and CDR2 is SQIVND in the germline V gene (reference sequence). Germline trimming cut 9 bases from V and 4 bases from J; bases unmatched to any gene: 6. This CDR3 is CASRTTGGYGYTF. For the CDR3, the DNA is TGTGCCAGCCGTACGACAGGGGGCTATGGCTACACCTTC.

DNA of the CDR3: TGTGCCAGCAGCTTGGGACTAGCGGGGCCAAGCACAGATACGCAGTATTTT. Translation gives CASSLGLAGPSTDTQYF. V gene TRBV5-4 combines with J gene TRBJ2-3, with 11 nucleotides matching TRBD2. The CDR3 loop spans 17 amino acids. Per the germline V gene, CDR1 is SGHNT and CDR2 is YYREEE (reference sequence). V shed 0 bases, J shed 0 bases, and the junction held 3 bases outside the gene matches.

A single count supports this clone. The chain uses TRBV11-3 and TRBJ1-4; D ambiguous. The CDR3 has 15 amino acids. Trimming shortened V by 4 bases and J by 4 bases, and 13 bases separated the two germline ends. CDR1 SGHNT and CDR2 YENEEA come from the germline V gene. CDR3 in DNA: TGTGCCAGCAGCTCAAGGCGGCAGCTTAATGAAAAACTGTTTTTT. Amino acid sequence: CASSSRRQLNEKLFF.

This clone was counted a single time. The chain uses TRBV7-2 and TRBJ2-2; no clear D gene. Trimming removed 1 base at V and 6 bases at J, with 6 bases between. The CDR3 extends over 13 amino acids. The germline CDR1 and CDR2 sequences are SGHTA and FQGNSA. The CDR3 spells CASSLVPAGELFF. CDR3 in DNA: TGTGCCAGCAGCTTAGTCCCAGCCGGGGAGCTGTTTTTT.

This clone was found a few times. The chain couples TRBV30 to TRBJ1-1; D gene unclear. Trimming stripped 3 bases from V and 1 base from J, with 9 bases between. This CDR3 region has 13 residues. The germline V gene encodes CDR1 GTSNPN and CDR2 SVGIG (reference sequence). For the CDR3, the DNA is TGTGCCTGGAGCAAACTTAAGAACACTGAAGCTTTCTTT. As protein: CAWSKLKNTEAFF. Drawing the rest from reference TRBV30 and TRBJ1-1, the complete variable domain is SQTIHQWPATLVQPVGSPLSLECTVEGTSNPNLYWYRQAAGRGLQLLFYSVGIGQISSEVPQNLSASRPQDRQFILSSKKLLLSDSGFYLCAWSKLKNTEAFFGQGTRLTVV.

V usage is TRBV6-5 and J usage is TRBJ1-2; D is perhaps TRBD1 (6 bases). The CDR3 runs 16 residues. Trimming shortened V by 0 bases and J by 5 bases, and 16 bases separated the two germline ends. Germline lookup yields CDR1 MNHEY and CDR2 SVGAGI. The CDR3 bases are TGTGCCAGCAGTTACTCAGGAGCAGGGGTGGGGTATGGCTACACCTTC. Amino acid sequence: CASSYSGAGVGYGYTF.

This chain's CDR3 is CASTPEGGMGQGEAFF. CDR3 nucleotide sequence: TGTGCCAGTACCCCGGAGGGAGGTATGGGGCAAGGTGAAGCTTTCTTT. The chain has TRBV19 and TRBJ1-1; D might be TRBD1 (5 bases). V gave up 7 bases and J gave up 7 bases, with 25 bases separating them. CDR1 is LNHDA, CDR2 SQIVND, per germline (reference sequence). The CDR3 covers 16 residues.

CDR3 loop: CASSQGRGSYEQYF. CDR3 bases: TGCGCCAGCAGCCAAGGCAGGGGCTCGTACGAGCAGTACTTC. The genes are TRBV4-3 and TRBJ2-7, with D tentatively TRBD1 (6 bases). The germline V gene has CDR1 LGHNA and CDR2 YSLEER. V lost 1 base to trimming and J lost 4 bases, with 11 bases between them. The CDR3 contains 14 residues.

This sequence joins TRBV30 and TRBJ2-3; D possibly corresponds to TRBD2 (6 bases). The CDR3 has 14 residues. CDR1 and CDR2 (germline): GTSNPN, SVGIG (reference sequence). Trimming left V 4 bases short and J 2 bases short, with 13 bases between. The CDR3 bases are TGTGCCTGGACCTTCGGGGGATCCACAGATACGCAGTATTTT. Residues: CAWTFGGSTDTQYF.

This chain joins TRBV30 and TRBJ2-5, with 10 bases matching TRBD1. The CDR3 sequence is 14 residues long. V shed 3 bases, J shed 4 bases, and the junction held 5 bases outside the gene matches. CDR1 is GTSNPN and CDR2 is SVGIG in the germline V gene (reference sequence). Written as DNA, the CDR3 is TGTGCCTGGAGAGTGGGACAGGGGATAGAGACCCAGTACTTC. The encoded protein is CAWRVGQGIETQYF.

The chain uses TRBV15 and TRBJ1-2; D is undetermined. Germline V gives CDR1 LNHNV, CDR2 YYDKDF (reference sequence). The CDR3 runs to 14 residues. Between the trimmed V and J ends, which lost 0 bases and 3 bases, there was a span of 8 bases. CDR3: CATSRDYADYGYTF. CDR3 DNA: TGTGCCACCAGCAGAGATTACGCAGACTATGGCTACACCTTC. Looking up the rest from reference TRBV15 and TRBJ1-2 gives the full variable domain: DAMVIQNPRYQVTQFGKPVTLSCSQTLNHNVMYWYQQKSSQAPKLLFHYYDKDFNNEADTPDNFQSRRPNTSFCFLDIRSPGLGDTAMYLCATSRDYADYGYTFGSGTRLTVV.

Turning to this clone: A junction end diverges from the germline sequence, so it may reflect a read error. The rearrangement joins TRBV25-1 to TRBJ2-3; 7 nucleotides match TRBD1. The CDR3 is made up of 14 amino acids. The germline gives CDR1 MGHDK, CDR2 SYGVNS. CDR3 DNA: TGTGCCAGCAGCGAATCAGGGGGTATCGATACGCAGTATTTT. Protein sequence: CASSESGGIDTQYF.

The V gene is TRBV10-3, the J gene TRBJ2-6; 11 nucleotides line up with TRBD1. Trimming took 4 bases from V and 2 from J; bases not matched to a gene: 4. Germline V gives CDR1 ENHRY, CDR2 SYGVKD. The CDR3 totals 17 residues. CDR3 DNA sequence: TGTGCCATCAGTGGGGGACAGGGGGGCCCTGGGGCCAACGTCCTGACTTTC. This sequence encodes CAISGGQGGPGANVLTF.

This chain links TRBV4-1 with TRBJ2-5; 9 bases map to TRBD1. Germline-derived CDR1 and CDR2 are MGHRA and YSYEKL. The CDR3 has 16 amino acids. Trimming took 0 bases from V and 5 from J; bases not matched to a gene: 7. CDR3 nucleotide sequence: TGCGCCAGCAGCCAAGATCTGAGGGACAGGGAGGAGACCCAGTACTTC. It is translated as CASSQDLRDREETQYF.

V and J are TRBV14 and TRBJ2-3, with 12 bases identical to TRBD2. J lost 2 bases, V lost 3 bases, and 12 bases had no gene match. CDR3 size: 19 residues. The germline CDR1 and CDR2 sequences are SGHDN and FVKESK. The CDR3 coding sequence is TGTGCCAGCAGCCATATTCTAGCGGGAGGGCCGACCCACACAGATACGCAGTATTTT. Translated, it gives CASSHILAGGPTHTDTQYF.

CDR3 in amino acids: CASSADYSGANVLTF. Written as DNA, the CDR3 is TGTGCCAGCAGTGCAGATTACTCTGGGGCCAACGTCCTGACTTTC. The rearrangement joins TRBV6-5 to TRBJ2-6, with D unresolved. The V gene's germline CDR1 is MNHEY and CDR2 SVGAGI. The CDR3 runs 15 residues. Trimming removed 5 bases at V and 0 bases at J, with 8 bases between.

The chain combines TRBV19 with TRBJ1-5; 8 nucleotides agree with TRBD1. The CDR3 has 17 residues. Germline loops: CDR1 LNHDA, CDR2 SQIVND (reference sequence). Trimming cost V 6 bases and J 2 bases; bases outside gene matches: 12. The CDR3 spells CASSRSLDRGGNQPQHF. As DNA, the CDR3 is TGTGCCAGTAGCAGATCGCTCGACAGGGGAGGCAATCAGCCCCAGCATTTT. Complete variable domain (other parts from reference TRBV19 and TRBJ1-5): DGGITQSPKYLFRKEGQNVTLSCEQNLNHDAMYWYRQDPGQGLRLIYYSQIVNDFQKGDIAEGYSVSREKKESFPLTVTSAQKNPTAFYLCASSRSLDRGGNQPQHFGDGTRLSIL.

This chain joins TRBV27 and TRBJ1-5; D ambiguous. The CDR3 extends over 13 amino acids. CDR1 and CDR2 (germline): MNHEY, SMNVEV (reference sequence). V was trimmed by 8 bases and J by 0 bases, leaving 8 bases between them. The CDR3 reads CASRRGSNQPQHF. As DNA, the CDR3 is TGTGCCAGCCGTCGGGGTAGCAATCAGCCCCAGCATTTT.

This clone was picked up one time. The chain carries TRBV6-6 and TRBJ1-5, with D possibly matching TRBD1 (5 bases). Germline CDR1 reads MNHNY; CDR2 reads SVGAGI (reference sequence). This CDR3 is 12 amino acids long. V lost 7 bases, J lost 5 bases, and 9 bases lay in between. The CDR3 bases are TGTGCCAGCACAGGGTCGGATCAGCCCCAGCATTTT. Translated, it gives CASTGSDQPQHF.

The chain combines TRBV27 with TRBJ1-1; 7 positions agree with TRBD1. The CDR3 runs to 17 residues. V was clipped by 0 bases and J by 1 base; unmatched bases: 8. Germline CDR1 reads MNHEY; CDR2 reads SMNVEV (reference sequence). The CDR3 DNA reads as TGTGCCAGCAGTTTATCAGGGGGCGAAACGAGGAACACTGAAGCTTTCTTT. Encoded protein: CASSLSGGETRNTEAFF.